Included here is one T cell receptor (beta chain) sequence, with context. Profiled with immunoSEQ multiplex PCR; TCRdb holds only in-frame clones, not every one. The sample shows tens of thousands of clones, around 85% of them seen only once. The entry originates in a study of STAT5B mutations in CD4+ large granular lymphocyte leukemia. Input material: CD4+ T cells from blood buffy coats. The sequence was collected from a human donor in good health.

This CDR3 is CASSLRGTGITYEQYF. The CDR3 nucleotides read TGTGCCAGCAGCTTAAGGGGGACAGGGATCACCTACGAGCAGTACTTC. The rearrangement joins TRBV7-2 to TRBJ2-7, with 9 nucleotides matching TRBD1. The CDR3 has 16 amino acids. Trimming removed 2 bases from V and 2 bases from J; junction bases left unmatched: 7. Per the germline V gene, CDR1 is SGHTA and CDR2 is FQGNSA.